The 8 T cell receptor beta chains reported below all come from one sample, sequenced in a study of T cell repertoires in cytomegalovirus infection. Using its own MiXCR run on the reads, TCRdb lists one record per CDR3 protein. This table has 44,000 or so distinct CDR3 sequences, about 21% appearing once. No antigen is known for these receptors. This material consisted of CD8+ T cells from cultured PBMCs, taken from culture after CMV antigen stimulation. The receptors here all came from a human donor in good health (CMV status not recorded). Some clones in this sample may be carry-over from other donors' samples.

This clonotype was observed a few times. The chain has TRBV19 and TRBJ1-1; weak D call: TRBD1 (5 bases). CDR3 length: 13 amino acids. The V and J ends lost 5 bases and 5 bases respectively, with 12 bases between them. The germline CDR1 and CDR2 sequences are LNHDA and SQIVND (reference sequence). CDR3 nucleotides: TGTGCCAGTAGTTTCCAGGAGGGGACTGAAGCTTTCTTT. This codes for CASSFQEGTEAFF.

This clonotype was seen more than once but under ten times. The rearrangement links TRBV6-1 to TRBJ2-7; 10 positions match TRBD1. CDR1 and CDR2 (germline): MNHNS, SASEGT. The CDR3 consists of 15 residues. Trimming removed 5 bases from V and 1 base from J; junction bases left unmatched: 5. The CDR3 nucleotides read TGTGCCAGCAGTCCCGGGACAGGGGTATCCTACGAGCAGTACTTC. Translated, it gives CASSPGTGVSYEQYF.

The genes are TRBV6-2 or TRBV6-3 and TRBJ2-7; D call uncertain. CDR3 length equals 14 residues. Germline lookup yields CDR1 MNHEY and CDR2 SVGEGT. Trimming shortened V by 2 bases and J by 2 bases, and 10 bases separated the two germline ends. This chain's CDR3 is CASSYMGETYEQYF. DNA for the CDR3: TGTGCCAGCAGTTACATGGGTGAGACCTACGAGCAGTACTTC.

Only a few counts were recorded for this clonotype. In nucleotides, the CDR3 is TGCAGTGCTAGAGCCCATCGGGGAGGTGAGCAGTTCTTC. This sequence encodes CSARAHRGGEQFF. The rearrangement joins TRBV20-1 to TRBJ2-1; maybe TRBD2 (6 bases). Germline values: CDR1 DFQATT, CDR2 SNEGSKA (reference sequence). The CDR3 is made up of 13 amino acids. The V end was cut by 1 base, the J end by 9 bases, with 13 bases between.

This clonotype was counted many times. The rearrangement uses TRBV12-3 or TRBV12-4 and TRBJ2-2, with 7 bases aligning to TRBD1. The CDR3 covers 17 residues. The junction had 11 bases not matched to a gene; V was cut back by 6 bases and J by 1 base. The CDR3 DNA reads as TGTGCCAGCAGAAGTTGGGTGGGGACAGAGAACACCGGGGAGCTGTTTTTT. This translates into CASRSWVGTENTGELFF.

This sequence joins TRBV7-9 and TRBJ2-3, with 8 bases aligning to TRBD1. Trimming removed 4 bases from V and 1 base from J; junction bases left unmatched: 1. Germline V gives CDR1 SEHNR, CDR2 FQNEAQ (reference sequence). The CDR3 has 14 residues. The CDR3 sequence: CASSSGQGTDTQYF. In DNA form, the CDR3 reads TGTGCCAGCAGCTCGGGACAGGGCACAGATACGCAGTATTTT.

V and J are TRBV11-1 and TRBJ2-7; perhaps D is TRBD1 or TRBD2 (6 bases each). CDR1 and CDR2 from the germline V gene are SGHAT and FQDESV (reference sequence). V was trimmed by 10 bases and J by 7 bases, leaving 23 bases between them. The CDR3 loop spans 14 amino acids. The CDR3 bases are TGTGCCATCGGCAGGGGTTTATCGGAGGGGGAGCAGTACTTC. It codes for CAIGRGLSEGEQYF.

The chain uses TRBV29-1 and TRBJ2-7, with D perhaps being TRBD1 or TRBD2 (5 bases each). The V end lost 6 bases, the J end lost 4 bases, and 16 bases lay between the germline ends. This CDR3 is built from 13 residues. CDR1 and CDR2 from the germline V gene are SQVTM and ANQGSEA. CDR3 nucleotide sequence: TGCAGCGTCACACCGGGACGGATATACGAGCAGTACTTC. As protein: CSVTPGRIYEQYF.